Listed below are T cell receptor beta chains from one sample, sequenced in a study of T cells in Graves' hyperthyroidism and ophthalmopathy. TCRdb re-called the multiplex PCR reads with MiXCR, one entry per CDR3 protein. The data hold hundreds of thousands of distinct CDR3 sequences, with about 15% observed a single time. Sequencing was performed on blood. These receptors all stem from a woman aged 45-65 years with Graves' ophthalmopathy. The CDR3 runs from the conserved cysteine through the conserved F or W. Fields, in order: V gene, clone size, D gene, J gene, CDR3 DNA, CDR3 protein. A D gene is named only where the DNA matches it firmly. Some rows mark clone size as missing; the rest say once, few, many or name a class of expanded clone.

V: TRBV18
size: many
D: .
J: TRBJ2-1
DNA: TGTGCCAGCTCACCATCGCAAGATGTTAGTAATGAGCAGTTCTTC
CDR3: CASSPSQDVSNEQFF

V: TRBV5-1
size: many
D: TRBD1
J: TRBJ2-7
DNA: TGCGCCAGCAGCGCACCGGGACAGTCCTACGAGCAGTACTTC
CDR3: CASSAPGQSYEQYF

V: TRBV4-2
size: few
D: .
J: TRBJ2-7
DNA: TGTGCCAGCAGCCAAGAATCTCACGGACAAACACTCTACGAGCAGTACTTC
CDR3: CASSQESHGQTLYEQYF

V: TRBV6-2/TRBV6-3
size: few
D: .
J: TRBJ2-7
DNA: TGTGCCAGTTCCCCCAGGGAAAACGAGCAGTACGAGCAGTACTTC
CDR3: CASSPRENEQYEQYF

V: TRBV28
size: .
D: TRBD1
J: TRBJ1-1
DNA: TGTGCCAGAAGTTTATCCCAGGGGGGTTACACTGAAGCTTTCTTT
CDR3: CARSLSQGGYTEAFF

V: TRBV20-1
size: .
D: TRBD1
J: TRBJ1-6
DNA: TGCAGTGCTAGAGCGGGGGACAGGGCCCCAAATTCACCCCTCCACTTT
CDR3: CSARAGDRAPNSPLHF

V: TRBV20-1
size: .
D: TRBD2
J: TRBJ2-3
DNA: TGCAGTCCGACTAGCGTTACAGATACGCAGTATTTT
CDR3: CSPTSVTDTQYF

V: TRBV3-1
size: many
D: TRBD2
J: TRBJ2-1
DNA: TGTGCCAGCAGCCAAGATTTGGCTAGCGGGAGTAATGAGCAGTTCTTC
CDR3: CASSQDLASGSNEQFF

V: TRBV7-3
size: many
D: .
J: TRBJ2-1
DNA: TGTGCCAGCAGCTTACGGTGGGGGAGCTCCTACAATGAGCAGTTCTTC
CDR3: CASSLRWGSSYNEQFF

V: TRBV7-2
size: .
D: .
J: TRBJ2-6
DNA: TGTGCCAGCGGTCCCGTCTCTGGGGCCAACGTCCTGACTTTC
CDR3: CASGPVSGANVLTF

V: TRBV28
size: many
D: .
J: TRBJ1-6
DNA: TGTGCCAGCAGTTTACAGGGGACCCGGGGACCCCTCCACTTT
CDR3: CASSLQGTRGPLHF

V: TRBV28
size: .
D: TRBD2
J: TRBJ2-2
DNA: TGTGCCAGCAAGAACCCTATCGGGGGGACCGGGGAGCTGTTTTTT
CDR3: CASKNPIGGTGELFF

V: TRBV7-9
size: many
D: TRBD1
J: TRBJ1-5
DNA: TGTGCCAGCAGCCAGACAGGGGCCAATCAGCCCCAGCATTTT
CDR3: CASSQTGANQPQHF

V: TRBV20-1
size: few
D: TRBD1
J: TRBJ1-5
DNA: TGCAGTGCGTGTCAGGGGGCACAATTCAATCAGCCCCAGCATTTT
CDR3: CSACQGAQFNQPQHF

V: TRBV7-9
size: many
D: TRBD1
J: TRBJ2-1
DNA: TGTGCCAGCAGCTTAGACAGGGGTAAATACAATGAGCAGTTCTTC
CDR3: CASSLDRGKYNEQFF

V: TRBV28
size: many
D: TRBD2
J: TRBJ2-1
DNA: TGTGCCAGCAGTTTGCCGACTAGCGGGCGTTCGATGAATGAGCAGTTCTTC
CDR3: CASSLPTSGRSMNEQFF

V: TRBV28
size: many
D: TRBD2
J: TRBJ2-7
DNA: TGTGCCAGCAGTTTGCATAGCGGGGGCTTACGATGGCAGTACTTC
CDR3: CASSLHSGGLRWQYF

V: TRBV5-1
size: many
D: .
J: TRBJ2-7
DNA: TGCGCCAGCAGCCCTGCGGATCCCTACGAGCAGTACTTC
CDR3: CASSPADPYEQYF

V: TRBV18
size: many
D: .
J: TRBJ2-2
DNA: TGTGCCAGCTCACGGGGGCGCGACACCGGGGAGCTGTTTTTT
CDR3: CASSRGRDTGELFF